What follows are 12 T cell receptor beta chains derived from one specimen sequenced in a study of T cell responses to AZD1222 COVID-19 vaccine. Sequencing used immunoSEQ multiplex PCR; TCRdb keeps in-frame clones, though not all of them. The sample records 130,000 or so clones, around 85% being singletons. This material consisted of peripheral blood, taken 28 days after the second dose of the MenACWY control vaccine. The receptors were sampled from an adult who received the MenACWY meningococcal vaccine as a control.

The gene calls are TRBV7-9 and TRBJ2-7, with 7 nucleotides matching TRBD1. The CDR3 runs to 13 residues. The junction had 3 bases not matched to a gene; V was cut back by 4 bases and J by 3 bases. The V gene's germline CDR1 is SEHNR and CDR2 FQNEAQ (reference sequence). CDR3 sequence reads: CASSWGTVYEQYF. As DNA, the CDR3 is TGTGCCAGCAGCTGGGGGACAGTCTACGAGCAGTACTTC.

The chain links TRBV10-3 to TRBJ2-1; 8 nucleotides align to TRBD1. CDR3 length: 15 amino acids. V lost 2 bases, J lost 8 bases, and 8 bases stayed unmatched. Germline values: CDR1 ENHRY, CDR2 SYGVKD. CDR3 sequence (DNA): TGTGCCATCAGTGAGCAAGGACAGGGAAAATATGAGCAGTTCTTC. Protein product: CAISEQGQGKYEQFF.

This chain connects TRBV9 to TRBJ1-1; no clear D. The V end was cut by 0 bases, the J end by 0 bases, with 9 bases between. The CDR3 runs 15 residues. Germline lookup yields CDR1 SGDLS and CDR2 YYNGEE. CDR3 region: CASSVANRMNTEAFF. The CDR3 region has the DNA TGTGCCAGCAGCGTAGCTAACCGGATGAACACTGAAGCTTTCTTT.

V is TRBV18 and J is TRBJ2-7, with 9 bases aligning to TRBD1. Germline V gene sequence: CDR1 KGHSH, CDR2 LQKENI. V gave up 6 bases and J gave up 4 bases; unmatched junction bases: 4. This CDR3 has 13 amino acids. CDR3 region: CASSQGTGYEQYV. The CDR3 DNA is TGTGCCAGCTCTCAGGGGACAGGGTACGAGCAGTACGTC.

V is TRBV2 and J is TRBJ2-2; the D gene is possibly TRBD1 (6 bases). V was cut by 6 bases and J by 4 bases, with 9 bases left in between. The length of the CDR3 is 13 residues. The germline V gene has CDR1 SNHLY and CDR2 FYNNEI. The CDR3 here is CASSVQGTGELFF. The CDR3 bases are TGTGCCAGCAGCGTACAGGGCACCGGGGAGCTGTTTTTT.

CDR3 residues: CASSSRGDQPQHF. CDR3 bases: TGTGCCAGCAGTTCGCGGGGAGATCAGCCCCAGCATTTT. The V and J genes are TRBV6-5 and TRBJ1-5, with D unclear. Deletions cut 4 bases from V and 5 bases from J, with 9 bases between. The germline gives CDR1 MNHEY, CDR2 SVGAGI. The length of the CDR3 is 13 residues.

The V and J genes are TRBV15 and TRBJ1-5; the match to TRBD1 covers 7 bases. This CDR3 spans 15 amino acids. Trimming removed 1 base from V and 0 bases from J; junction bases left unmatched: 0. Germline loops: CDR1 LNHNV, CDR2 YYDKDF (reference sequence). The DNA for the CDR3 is TGTGCCACCAGCAGAGGGGACAGTAGCAATCAGCCCCAGCATTTT. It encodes CATSRGDSSNQPQHF.

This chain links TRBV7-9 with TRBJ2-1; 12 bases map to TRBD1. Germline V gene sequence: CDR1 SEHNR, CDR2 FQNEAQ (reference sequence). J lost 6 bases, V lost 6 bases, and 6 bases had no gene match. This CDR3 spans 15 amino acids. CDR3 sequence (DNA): TGTGCCAGCAGTCTACGGGACAGGGGGCTCAATGAGCAGTTCTTC. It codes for CASSLRDRGLNEQFF.

This chain's CDR3 is CASSLMGDSSGGPEAFF. The CDR3 nucleotides read TGTGCCAGCAGCTTAATGGGGGACAGTTCAGGGGGGCCTGAAGCTTTCTTT. The V and J genes are TRBV5-4 and TRBJ1-1; 7 bases align to TRBD1. Germline V gene lookup returns CDR1 SGHNT and CDR2 YYREEE (reference sequence). V lost 2 bases, J lost 6 bases, and 16 bases stayed unmatched. The CDR3 sequence is 17 residues long.

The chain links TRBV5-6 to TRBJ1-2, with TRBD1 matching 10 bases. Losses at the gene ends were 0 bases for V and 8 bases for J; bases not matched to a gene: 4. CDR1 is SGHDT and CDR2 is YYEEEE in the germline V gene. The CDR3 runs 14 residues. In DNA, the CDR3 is TGTGCCAGCAGCTTGGGCGACAGGGGGCGAGGCTACACCTTC. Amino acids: CASSLGDRGRGYTF. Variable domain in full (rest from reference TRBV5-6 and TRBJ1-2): DAGVTQSPTHLIKTRGQQVTLRCSPKSGHDTVSWYQQALGQGPQFIFQYYEEEERQRGNFPDRFSGHQFPNYSSELNVNALLLGDSALYLCASSLGDRGRGYTFGSGTRLTVV.

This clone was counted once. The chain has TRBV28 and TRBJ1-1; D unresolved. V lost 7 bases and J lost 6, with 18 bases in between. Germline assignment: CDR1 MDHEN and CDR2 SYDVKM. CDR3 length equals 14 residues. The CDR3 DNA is TGTGCCAGCACCCGCCCGTTTCGGCGACCTGAAGCTTTCTTT. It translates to CASTRPFRRPEAFF. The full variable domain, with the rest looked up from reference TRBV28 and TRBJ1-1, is DVKVTQSSRYLVKRTGEKVFLECVQDMDHENMFWYRQDPGLGLRLIYFSYDVKMKEKGDIPEGYSVSREKKERFSLILESASTNQTSMYLCASTRPFRRPEAFFGQGTRLTVV.

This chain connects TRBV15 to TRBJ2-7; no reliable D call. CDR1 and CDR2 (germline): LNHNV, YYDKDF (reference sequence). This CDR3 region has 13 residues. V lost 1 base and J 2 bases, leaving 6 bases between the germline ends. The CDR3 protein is CATSRGEAYEQYF. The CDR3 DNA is TGTGCCACCAGCAGAGGGGAAGCCTACGAGCAGTACTTC.